This T cell receptor beta chain derives from a study of blood T cell repertoires in COVID-19 (dated by TCRdb to about 2020). In terms of the full investigation: The collaborator samples originated in the United States, Italy and Spain and spanned the acute and convalescent phases of COVID-19. The prospective study material was composed of cDNA or gDNA derived from T cells, B-cell-depleted T cells, or PBMCs. Deeply sampled blood TCRbeta repertoires from subjects exposed to, actively infected with, or recovered from COVID-19 were included in the dataset. The repertoires were released in a freely available public database intended as a resource for research on the immune response to SARS-CoV-2. The samples were drawn from the first 160 participants of the ongoing ImmuneRACE study and from 1,254 subjects provided by 6 global collaborators. Sample metadata almost always included a de-identified subject ID, COVID-19 status, age in years and sex. HLA class I and class II types, where available, came from metadata supplied by the sample provider rather than from assay-based typing.

Taken from the germline V gene, the CDR1 and CDR2 loops are SNHLY and FYNNEI. From the cysteine up to the phenylalanine, the CDR3 has a length of 14 residues. Only the CDR3 DNA is retained, 42 bases long and in frame from the first base. Trimming removed 9 bases from V and 4 bases from J; the gene matches leave 8 bases unexplained. Study-wide findings and limitations: The quantity of clinical and demographic metadata differed by source and by participant and was supplied without curation.

TCRbeta CDR3 regions were amplified from genomic DNA by means of the immunoSEQ Assay, a bias-controlled multiplex PCR. The authors processed their data as follows. Nucleated cell counts per sample were estimated from amplification of reference gene primers within the assay. To quantify the absolute abundance of each unique TCRbeta CDR3 rearrangement, sequence reads were collapsed and filtered. For each sample, productive Simpson clonality was calculated as the square root of Simpson's diversity index over productive rearrangements. TCRdb re-hosts the immuneACCESS table, in-frame sequences only. Its copies lack some clones; in the studies checked, an unresolved V gene accounts for under half of them, and the cause for the rest is not known. V and J calls and clone size come straight from that table; D and trimming were deduced from the DNA. The sample includes 65,000 to 100,000 clones, with about 90% observed a single time. The ten largest clones represent approximately 4.4% of the sample.

Of note for this clone: What antigen it recognizes has not been identified. Base qualities are not provided; no much larger clone lies one nucleotide away.

The collaborating institutions used their own protocols to collect whole blood in K2EDTA tubes. For TCRbeta analysis, collaborators shipped samples as frozen whole blood, isolated PBMCs, or DNA extracted from either of those sample types. The sequence derives from a woman older than 75 with acute or convalescent COVID-19. The rearranged segments are TRBV2 and TRBJ1-4, with 7 junctional bases fitting TRBD1. The material sequenced was peripheral blood. CDR3 sequence: CASLPTGYNEKLFF. The DNA reads as follows: TGTGCCAGTTTACCGACAGGGTATAATGAAAAACTGTTTTTT. Beyond the CDR3, the reference TRBV2 and TRBJ1-4 genes provide the residues; the full variable domain reads: EPEVTQTPSHQVTQMGQEVILRCVPISNHLYFYWYRQILGQKVEFLVSFYNNEISEKSEIFDDQFSVERPDGSNFTLKIRSTKLEDSAMYFCASLPTGYNEKLFFGSGTQLSVL.